One T cell receptor (beta chain) is described in this entry. Its specificity is unknown. An end of the junction does not agree with germline; a read error may underlie this. Both blood RNA, taken from unsorted whole blood, and germline DNA were extracted. This sample is drawn from a study of tumor-infiltrating lymphocytes in primary liver carcinoma. Across the study: Between about 4.2 and 11 cm across, the tumors were all of stage T1-T3 N0M0.

Whole-study results and caveats: Between tumor regions, pairs overlapped more than tumor-adjacent and tumor-blood pairs did.

Constant-region priming of around 530 ng total RNA yielded TCR beta cDNA. For TCR beta, libraries were produced by three nested multiplex PCR rounds using slightly modified ARM-PCR. Each of the first two PCR rounds ran around 10 cycles with TRBV1-TRBV30 forward and C-beta reverse primers. TCRdb fed the multiplex PCR reads into MiXCR, producing one record per CDR3 protein. The table shows almost 200,000 distinct CDR3 sequences, with about 65% occurring only once. This CDR3 is built from 15 residues. Germline CDR1 LGHNA, CDR2 YNFKEQ. Sequencing was carried out using peripheral blood. This rearrangement joins TRBV4-2 to TRBJ2-7; 8 bases are a match to TRBD2. The TCR originated in a woman between 55 and 75 years old with primary liver carcinoma and hepatitis B virus infection. This chain's CDR3 is CANSQEAGGSYEQYF. CDR3 nucleotides: TGTGCCAACAGCCAAGAGGCGGGGGGCTCCTACGAGCAGTACTTC.